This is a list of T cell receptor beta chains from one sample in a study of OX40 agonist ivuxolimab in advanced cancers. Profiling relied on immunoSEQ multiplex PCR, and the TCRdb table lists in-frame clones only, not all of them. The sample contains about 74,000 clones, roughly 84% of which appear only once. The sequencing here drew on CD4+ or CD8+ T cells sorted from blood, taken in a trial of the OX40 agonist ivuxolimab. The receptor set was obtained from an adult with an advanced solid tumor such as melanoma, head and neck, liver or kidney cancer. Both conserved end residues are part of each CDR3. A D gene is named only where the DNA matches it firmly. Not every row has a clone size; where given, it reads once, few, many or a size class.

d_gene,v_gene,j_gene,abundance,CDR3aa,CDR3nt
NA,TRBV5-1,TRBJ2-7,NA,CASSLVDSYEQYF,TGCGCCAGCAGCTTGGTCGATAGCTACGAGCAGTACTTC
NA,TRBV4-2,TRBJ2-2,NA,CASSQDGSGYGELFF,TGTGCCAGCAGCCAAGATGGGTCAGGGTACGGGGAGCTGTTTTTT
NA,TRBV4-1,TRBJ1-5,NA,CASSQASRTGNQPQHF,TGCGCCAGCAGCCAAGCGTCTCGAACCGGCAATCAGCCCCAGCATTTT
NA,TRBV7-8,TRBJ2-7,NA,CASSPRQSSGVEQYF,TGTGCCAGCAGCCCACGACAGTCCTCAGGGGTCGAGCAGTACTTC
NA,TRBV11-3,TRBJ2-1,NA,CASSWGPYVEQFF,TGTGCCAGCAGCTGGGGCCCATACGTGGAGCAGTTCTTC
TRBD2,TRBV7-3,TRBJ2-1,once,CASSAGLAGGDNEQFF,TGTGCCAGCAGCGCGGGACTAGCGGGAGGGGATAATGAGCAGTTCTTC
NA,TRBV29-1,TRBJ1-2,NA,CSVTGIEGYTF,TGCAGCGTAACAGGGATTGAAGGCTACACCTTC
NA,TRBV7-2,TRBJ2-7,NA,CASSLTSFYEQYF,TGTGCCAGCAGCTTAACTAGTTTCTACGAGCAGTACTTC
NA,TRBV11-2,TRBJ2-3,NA,CASSLEPRFWGSADTQYF,TGTGCCAGCAGCTTAGAACCCCGCTTCTGGGGGAGCGCAGATACGCAGTATTTT
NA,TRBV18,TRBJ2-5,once,CASSPRVGAQETQYF,TGTGCCAGCTCACCTCGCGTTGGGGCCCAAGAGACCCAGTACTTC
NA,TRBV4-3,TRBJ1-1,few,CASSQLTGAEAFF,TGCGCCAGCAGCCAGTTGACAGGCGCTGAAGCTTTCTTT
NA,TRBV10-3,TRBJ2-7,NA,CAISGAATNYEQYF,TGTGCCATCAGTGGGGCGGCTACGAATTACGAGCAGTACTTC
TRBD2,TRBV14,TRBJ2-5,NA,CASSQVTSGVPQETQYF,TGTGCCAGCAGCCAAGTGACTAGCGGGGTCCCCCAAGAGACCCAGTACTTC
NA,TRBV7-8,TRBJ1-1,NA,CASSLPGRNTEAFF,TGTGCCAGCAGCTTACCTGGCAGGAACACTGAAGCTTTCTTT
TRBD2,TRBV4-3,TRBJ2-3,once,CASSQDPGLAGGPLDTQYF,TGCGCCAGCAGCCAAGATCCGGGACTAGCGGGGGGGCCTTTGGATACGCAGTATTTT
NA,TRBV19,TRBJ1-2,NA,CASSIIVQGYGYTF,TGTGCCAGTAGTATAATTGTGCAGGGCTACGGCTACACCTTC
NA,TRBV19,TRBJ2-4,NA,CASSQALLAKNIQYF,TGTGCCAGTAGTCAAGCCTTACTAGCCAAAAACATTCAGTACTTC
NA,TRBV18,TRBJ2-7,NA,CASSPTTGRPYEQYF,TGTGCCAGCTCACCGACGACGGGGAGGCCCTACGAGCAGTACTTC
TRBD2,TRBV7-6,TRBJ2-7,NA,CASSTSSGAYEQYF,TGTGCCAGCAGCACCTCTAGCGGGGCCTACGAGCAGTACTTC
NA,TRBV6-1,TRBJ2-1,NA,CASSEARGTPDYSEQFF,TGTGCCAGCAGTGAGGCGAGGGGAACCCCGGATTATTCTGAGCAGTTCTTC
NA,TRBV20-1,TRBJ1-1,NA,CSALPTLEAFF,TGCAGTGCTCTACCGACGCTTGAAGCTTTCTTT
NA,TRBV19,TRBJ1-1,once,CASSIRGSILTEAFF,TGTGCCAGTAGTATAAGAGGGTCGATTCTCACTGAAGCTTTCTTT
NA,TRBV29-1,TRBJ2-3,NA,CSVLNRGFTDTQYF,TGCAGCGTGTTAAATAGGGGATTCACAGATACGCAGTATTTT
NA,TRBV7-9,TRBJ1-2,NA,CASSPLTNPNGYTF,TGTGCCAGCAGCCCTTTGACAAACCCAAATGGCTACACCTTC
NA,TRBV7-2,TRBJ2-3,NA,CASTPADTQYF,TGTGCCAGCACACCAGCAGATACGCAGTATTTT
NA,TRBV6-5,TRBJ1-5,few,CASSYQKPPSNQPQHF,TGTGCCAGCAGTTACCAGAAGCCCCCAAGCAATCAGCCCCAGCATTTT
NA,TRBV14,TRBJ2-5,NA,CASSPFLGLSQETQYF,TGTGCCAGCAGCCCCTTTCTAGGGCTAAGTCAAGAGACCCAGTACTTC
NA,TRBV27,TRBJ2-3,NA,CASAQGWGGRGTDTQYF,TGTGCCAGCGCACAGGGCTGGGGCGGGAGAGGCACAGATACGCAGTATTTT
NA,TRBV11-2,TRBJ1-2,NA,CASSLAGNYGYTF,TGTGCCAGCAGCTTGGCCGGGAACTATGGCTACACCTTC
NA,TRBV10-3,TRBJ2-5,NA,CAISPGGETQYF,TGTGCCATCAGTCCCGGAGGAGAGACCCAGTACTTC
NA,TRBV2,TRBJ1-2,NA,CASSVSGDGYGYTF,TGTGCCAGCAGTGTATCGGGGGACGGCTATGGCTACACCTTC
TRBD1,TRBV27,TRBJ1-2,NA,CASRPLGGAGGYTF,TGTGCCAGCAGACCCTTAGGGGGCGCGGGAGGCTACACCTTC
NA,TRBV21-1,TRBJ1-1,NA,CASSRPRCGGTEAFF,TGTGCCAGCAGCAGGCCTCGTTGCGGGGGCACTGAAGCTTTCTTT
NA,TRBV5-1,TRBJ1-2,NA,CASSLTGLEGYTF,TGCGCCAGCAGCCTGACAGGATTAGAAGGCTACACCTTC
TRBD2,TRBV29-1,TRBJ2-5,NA,CSGRASGGETQYF,TGCAGCGGGAGGGCTAGCGGGGGAGAGACCCAGTACTTC
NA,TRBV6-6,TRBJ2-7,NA,CASSYNRRDEQYF,TGTGCCAGCAGTTACAATCGGAGGGACGAGCAGTACTTC
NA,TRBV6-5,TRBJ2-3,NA,CASKMGGIGTDTQYF,TGTGCCAGCAAAATGGGGGGAATTGGCACAGATACGCAGTATTTT
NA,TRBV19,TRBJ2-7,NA,CASSIDRGAYEQYF,TGTGCCAGTAGTATAGACAGAGGAGCCTACGAGCAGTACTTC
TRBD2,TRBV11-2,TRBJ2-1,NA,CASSRSVGTSGIRNEQFF,TGTGCCAGCAGCAGATCAGTTGGGACTAGCGGGATTCGGAATGAGCAGTTCTTC
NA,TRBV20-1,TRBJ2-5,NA,CSARKDETQYF,TGCAGTGCTAGAAAGGACGAGACCCAGTACTTC
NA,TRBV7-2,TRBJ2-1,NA,CASSLDLLAHNEQFF,TGTGCCAGCAGCTTAGATCTCCTAGCTCACAATGAGCAGTTCTTC
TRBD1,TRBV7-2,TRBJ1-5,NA,CASSRTGDGNQPQHF,TGTGCCAGCAGCAGGACAGGGGACGGTAATCAGCCCCAGCATTTT
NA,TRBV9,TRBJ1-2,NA,CASSVRPQANYGYTF,TGTGCCAGCAGCGTCCGCCCCCAGGCTAACTATGGCTACACCTTC
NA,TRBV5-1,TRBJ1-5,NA,CASSLEGSVGNQPQHF,TGCGCCAGCAGCTTGGAAGGATCGGTAGGCAATCAGCCCCAGCATTTT
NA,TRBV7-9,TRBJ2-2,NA,CARSGRGNTGELFF,TGTGCCAGATCGGGAAGGGGAAACACCGGGGAGCTGTTTTTT
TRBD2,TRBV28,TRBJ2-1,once,CASTETSGRLYEQFF,TGTGCCAGCACCGAGACTAGCGGGAGGCTTTATGAGCAGTTCTTC
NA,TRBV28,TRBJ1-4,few,CASRTNEKLFF,TGTGCCAGCCGCACTAATGAAAAACTGTTTTTT
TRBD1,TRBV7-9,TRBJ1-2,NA,CASSSSGQGTSNYGYTF,TGTGCCAGCAGCTCCTCGGGACAGGGAACGTCTAACTATGGCTACACCTTC
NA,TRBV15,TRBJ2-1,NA,CATSSGAAYNEQFF,TGTGCCACCAGCAGCGGGGCTGCGTACAATGAGCAGTTCTTC
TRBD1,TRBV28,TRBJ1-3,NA,CASSLKFGQGAGGNTIYF,TGTGCCAGCAGTTTAAAGTTTGGACAGGGGGCCGGTGGAAACACCATATATTTT
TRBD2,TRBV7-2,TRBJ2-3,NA,CASSSLAGSSTDTQYF,TGTGCCAGCAGCTCACTAGCGGGGTCCAGCACAGATACGCAGTATTTT
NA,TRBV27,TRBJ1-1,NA,CASSLTVLVTEAFF,TGTGCCAGCAGTCTTACAGTCCTGGTGACTGAAGCTTTCTTT
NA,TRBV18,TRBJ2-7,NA,CASSPRGGASYEQYF,TGTGCCAGCTCACCAAGAGGGGGGGCTTCCTACGAGCAGTACTTC
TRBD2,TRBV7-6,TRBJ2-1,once,CASSLTPGLATNEQFF,TGTGCCAGCAGCCTCACACCGGGACTAGCGACGAATGAGCAGTTCTTC
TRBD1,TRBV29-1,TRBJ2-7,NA,CSVARQGSYEQYF,TGCAGCGTTGCGAGACAGGGGTCCTACGAGCAGTACTTC
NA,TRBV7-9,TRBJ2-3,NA,CASSLSRVSGEDTQYF,TGTGCCAGCAGCCTCTCTCGAGTGAGCGGAGAAGATACGCAGTATTTT
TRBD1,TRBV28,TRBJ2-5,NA,CASSLFAGGQGEETQYF,TGTGCCAGCAGTTTATTTGCGGGGGGACAGGGGGAAGAGACCCAGTACTTC
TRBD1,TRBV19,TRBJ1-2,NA,CASSTSRDKGAYGYTF,TGTGCCAGTAGTACGTCCCGGGACAAGGGGGCTTATGGCTACACCTTC
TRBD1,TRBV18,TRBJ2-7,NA,CASSPGQGGSYEQYF,TGTGCCAGCTCACCGGGACAGGGCGGTTCCTACGAGCAGTACTTC